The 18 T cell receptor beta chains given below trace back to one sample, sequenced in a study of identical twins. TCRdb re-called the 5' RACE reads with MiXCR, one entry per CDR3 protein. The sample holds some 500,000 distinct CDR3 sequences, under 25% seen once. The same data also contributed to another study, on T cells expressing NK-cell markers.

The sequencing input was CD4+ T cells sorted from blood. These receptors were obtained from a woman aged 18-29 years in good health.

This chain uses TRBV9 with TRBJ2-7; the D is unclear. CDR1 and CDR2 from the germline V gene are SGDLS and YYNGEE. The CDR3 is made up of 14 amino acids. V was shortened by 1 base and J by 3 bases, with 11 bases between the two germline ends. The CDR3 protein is CASSVTWTNYEQYF. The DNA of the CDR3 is TGTGCCAGCAGCGTAACTTGGACCAACTACGAGCAGTACTTC.

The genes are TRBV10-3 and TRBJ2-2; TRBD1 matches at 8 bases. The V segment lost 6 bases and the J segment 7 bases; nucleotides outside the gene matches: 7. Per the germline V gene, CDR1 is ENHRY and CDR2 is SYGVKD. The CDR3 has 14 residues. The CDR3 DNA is TGTGCCATCAGCGGACAGGGAATGGTCGGGGAGCTGTTTTTT. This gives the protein CAISGQGMVGELFF.

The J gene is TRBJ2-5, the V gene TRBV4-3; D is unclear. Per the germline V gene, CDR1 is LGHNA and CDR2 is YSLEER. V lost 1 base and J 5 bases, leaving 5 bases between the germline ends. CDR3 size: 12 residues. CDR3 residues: CASSQGKETQYF. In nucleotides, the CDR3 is TGCGCCAGCAGCCAAGGGAAGGAGACCCAGTACTTC.

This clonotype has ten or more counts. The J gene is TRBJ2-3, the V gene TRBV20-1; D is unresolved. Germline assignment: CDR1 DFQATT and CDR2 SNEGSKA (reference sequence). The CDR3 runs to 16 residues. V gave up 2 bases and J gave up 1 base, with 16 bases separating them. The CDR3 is CSARPVGTRGTDTQYF. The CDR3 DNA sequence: TGCAGTGCTAGACCAGTGGGCACCCGGGGCACAGATACGCAGTATTTT.

The CDR3 region is CSASGQLTLTDTQYF. CDR3 sequence (DNA): TGCAGTGCTAGTGGACAGTTGACTCTTACAGATACGCAGTATTTT. The V call is TRBV20-1, the J call TRBJ2-3; D is perhaps TRBD1 (6 bases). CDR3 length: 15 residues. V lost 3 bases to trimming and J lost 3 bases, with 16 bases between them. Germline CDR1 is DFQATT and CDR2 is SNEGSKA (reference sequence).

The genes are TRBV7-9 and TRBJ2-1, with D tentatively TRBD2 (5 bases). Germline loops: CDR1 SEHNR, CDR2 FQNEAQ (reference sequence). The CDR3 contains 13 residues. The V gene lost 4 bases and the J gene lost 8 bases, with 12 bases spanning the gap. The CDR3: CASSYLSRDEQFF. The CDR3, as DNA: TGTGCCAGCAGCTACCTTTCGAGGGATGAGCAGTTCTTC.

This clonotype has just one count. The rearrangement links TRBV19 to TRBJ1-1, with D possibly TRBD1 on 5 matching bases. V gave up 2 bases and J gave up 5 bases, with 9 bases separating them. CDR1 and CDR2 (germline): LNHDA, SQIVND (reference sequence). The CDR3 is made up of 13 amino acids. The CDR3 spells CASSISEGTEAFF. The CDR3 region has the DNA TGTGCCAGTAGTATATCTGAGGGGACTGAAGCTTTCTTT.

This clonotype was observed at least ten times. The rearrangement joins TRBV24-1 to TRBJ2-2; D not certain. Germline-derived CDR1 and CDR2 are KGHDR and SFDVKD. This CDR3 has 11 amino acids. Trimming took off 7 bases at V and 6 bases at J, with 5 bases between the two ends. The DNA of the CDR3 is TGTGCCACCAGCCTGGCCGGGGAGCTGTTTTTT. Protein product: CATSLAGELFF.

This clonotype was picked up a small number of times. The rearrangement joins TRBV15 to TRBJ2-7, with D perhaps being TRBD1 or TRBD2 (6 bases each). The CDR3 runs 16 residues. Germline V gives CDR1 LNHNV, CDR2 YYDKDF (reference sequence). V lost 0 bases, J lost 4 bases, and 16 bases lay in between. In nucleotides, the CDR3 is TGTGCCACCAGCAGAGATTTGTGGGGGGCGAGATACGAGCAGTACTTC. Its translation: CATSRDLWGARYEQYF. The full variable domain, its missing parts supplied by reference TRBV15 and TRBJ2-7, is DAMVIQNPRYQVTQFGKPVTLSCSQTLNHNVMYWYQQKSSQAPKLLFHYYDKDFNNEADTPDNFQSRRPNTSFCFLDIRSPGLGDTAMYLCATSRDLWGARYEQYFGPGTRLTVT.

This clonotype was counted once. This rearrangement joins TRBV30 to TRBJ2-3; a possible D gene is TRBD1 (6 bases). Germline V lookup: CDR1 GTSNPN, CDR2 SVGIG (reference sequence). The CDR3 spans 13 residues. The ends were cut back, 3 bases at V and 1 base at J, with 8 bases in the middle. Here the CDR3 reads CAWRAGGTDTQYF. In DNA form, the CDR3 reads TGTGCCTGGAGGGCAGGGGGCACAGATACGCAGTATTTT.

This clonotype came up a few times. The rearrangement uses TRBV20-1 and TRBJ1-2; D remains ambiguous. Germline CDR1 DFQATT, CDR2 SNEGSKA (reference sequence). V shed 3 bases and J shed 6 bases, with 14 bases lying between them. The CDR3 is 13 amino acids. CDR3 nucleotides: TGCAGTGCTAGGGACGCTAACTGGGATGGCTACACCTTC. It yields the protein CSARDANWDGYTF.

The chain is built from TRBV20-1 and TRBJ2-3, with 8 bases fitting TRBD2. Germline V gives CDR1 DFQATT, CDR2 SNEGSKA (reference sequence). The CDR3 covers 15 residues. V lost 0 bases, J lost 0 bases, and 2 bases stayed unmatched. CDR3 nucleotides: TGCAGTGCTAGAGAGCGGGGGGCTAGCACAGATACGCAGTATTTT. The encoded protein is CSARERGASTDTQYF.

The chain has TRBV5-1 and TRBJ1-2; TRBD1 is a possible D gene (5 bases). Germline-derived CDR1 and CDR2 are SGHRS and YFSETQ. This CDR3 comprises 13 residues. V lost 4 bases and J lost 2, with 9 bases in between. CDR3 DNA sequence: TGCGCCAGCAGCACGGACACAAACTATGGCTACACCTTC. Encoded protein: CASSTDTNYGYTF.

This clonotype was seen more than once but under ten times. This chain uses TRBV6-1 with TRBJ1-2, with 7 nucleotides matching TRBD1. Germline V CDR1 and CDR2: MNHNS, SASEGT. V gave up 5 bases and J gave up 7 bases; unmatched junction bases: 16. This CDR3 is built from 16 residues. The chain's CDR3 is CASSMAIRGMFGGYTF. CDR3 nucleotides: TGTGCCAGCAGTATGGCGATCAGGGGGATGTTCGGTGGCTACACCTTC.

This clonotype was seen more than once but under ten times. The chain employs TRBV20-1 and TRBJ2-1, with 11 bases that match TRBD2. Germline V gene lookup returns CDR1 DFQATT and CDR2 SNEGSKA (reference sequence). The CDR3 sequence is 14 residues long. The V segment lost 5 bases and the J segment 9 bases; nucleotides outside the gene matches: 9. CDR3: CSARGLAAWGEQFF. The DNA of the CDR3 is TGCAGTGCTCGGGGACTAGCGGCCTGGGGTGAGCAGTTCTTC.

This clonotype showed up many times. DNA of the CDR3: TGTGCCAGCGCCGTTGGGCGGAATATAGCTAACTATGGCTACACCTTC. Amino acids: CASAVGRNIANYGYTF. This chain links TRBV12-3 or TRBV12-4 with TRBJ1-2; D call uncertain. The ends were cut back, 8 bases at V and 0 bases at J, with 19 bases in the middle. The CDR3 is 16 residues long.

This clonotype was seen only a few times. The CDR3 region has the DNA TGCAGTGCTAGAATTTGGGGGGGAGACACCGGGGAGCTGTTTTTT. Translated, it gives CSARIWGGDTGELFF. This sequence joins TRBV20-1 and TRBJ2-2; 7 bases line up with TRBD2. V was pared by 2 bases and J by 3 bases, with 6 bases of the junction left unmatched. CDR3 length equals 15 residues. Germline V gene sequence: CDR1 DFQATT, CDR2 SNEGSKA (reference sequence).

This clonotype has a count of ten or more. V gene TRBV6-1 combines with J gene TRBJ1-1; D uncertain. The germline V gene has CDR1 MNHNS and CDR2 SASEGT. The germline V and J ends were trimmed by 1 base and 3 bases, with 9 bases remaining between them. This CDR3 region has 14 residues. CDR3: CASSEVTHYTEAFF. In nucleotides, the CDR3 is TGTGCCAGCAGTGAAGTTACCCATTACACTGAAGCTTTCTTT.